Listed below are T cell receptor beta chains from one sample, sequenced in a study of blood T cell repertoires in COVID-19. Assay used: immunoSEQ multiplex PCR; TCRdb lists only in-frame clones, some missing. The table has approximately 75,000 clones, around 84% seen once. The sample comprised peripheral blood. Receptors originate from a woman aged 50 to 65 with acute or convalescent COVID-19. The CDR3 runs from the conserved cysteine through the conserved F or W. The D gene is left open where the match is weak. Expanded clones are given a class, and other clones once, few, many or no size at all.

v_call	j_call	clone_size	d_call	cdr3_nt	cdr3_aa
TRBV7-2	TRBJ1-1	few	NA	TGTGCCAGCAGCCGGGATGTAAGGAACACTGAAGCTTTCTTT	CASSRDVRNTEAFF
TRBV28	TRBJ2-5	NA	TRBD2	TGTGCCAGCAGTTTTATTCGGGCTAGCGGGAGAGAGACCCAGTACTTC	CASSFIRASGRETQYF
TRBV14	TRBJ2-7	once	TRBD2	TGTGCCAGCAGGTTCGGGGGGGGCGAGCAGTACTTC	CASRFGGGEQYF
TRBV4-2	TRBJ1-2	NA	NA	TGTGCCAGCAGTTCGTTGAGCCATGGCTACACCTTC	CASSSLSHGYTF
TRBV6-1	TRBJ2-1	once	TRBD2	TGTGCCAGCAGTGAAATACCGAGCGGGAGGAACGTGAATGAGCAGTTCTTC	CASSEIPSGRNVNEQFF
TRBV18	TRBJ2-3	once	NA	TGTGCCAGCTCACCACTAGCGTCTAGCACAGATACGCAGTATTTT	CASSPLASSTDTQYF
TRBV27	TRBJ2-7	NA	NA	TGTGCCAGCAGGGGTCATCAGGACTACGAGCAGTACTTC	CASRGHQDYEQYF
TRBV12-3/TRBV12-4	TRBJ1-1	NA	NA	TGTGCCAGCAGTTTTTTCCAGGGCACTGAAGCTTTCTTT	CASSFFQGTEAFF
TRBV19	TRBJ1-5	NA	TRBD1	TGTGCCAGTAGTACGGCTGGACAGGGCGGCAATCAGCCCCAGCATTTT	CASSTAGQGGNQPQHF
TRBV9	TRBJ2-3	NA	TRBD2	TGTGCCAGCAGCGCGGGACTAGCCGACACAGATACGCAGTATTTT	CASSAGLADTDTQYF